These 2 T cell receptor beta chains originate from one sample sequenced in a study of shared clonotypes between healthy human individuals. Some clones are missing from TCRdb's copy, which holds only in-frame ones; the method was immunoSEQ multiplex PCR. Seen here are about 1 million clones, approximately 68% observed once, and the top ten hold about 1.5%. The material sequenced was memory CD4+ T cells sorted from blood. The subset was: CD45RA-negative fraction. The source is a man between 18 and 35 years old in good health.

The CDR3 nucleotides are TGTGCCAGCAGCTATGGGACAGCCTATGGCTACACCTTC. It codes for CASSYGTAYGYTF. The chain combines TRBV7-9 with TRBJ1-2; TRBD1 matches 7 bases. CDR1 is SEHNR and CDR2 is FQNEAQ in the germline V gene (reference sequence). The CDR3 spans 13 residues. The J segment lost 4 bases and the V segment lost 4 bases, leaving 3 bases of the junction unmatched.

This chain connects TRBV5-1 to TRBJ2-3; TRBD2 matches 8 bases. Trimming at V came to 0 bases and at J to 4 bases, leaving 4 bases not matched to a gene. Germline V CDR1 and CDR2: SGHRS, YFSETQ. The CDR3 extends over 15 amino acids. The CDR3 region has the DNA TGCGCCAGCAGCTTGGCCAGCGGGAGAGCAGATACGCAGTATTTT. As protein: CASSLASGRADTQYF.